The 9 T cell receptor beta chains below were found in one sample sequenced in a study of immune evolution from preneoplasia to lung adenocarcinoma. Sequenced by immunoSEQ multiplex PCR; TCRdb stores in-frame clones only, minus some. The data hold around 7,500 clones, with roughly three quarters observed a single time. Sequenced sample: FFPE invasive lung adenocarcinoma tissue. These receptors all stem from a person aged 40 to 50 with lung adenocarcinoma.

V usage is TRBV15 and J usage is TRBJ1-1, with 7 bases fitting TRBD1. Per the germline V gene, CDR1 is LNHNV and CDR2 is YYDKDF (reference sequence). J gave up 0 bases and V 5 bases, and 9 bases lay outside the gene matches. The CDR3 loop spans 16 amino acids. The CDR3 is CATSQDRVAMNTEAFF. CDR3 coding DNA: TGTGCCACCAGCCAAGACAGGGTCGCAATGAACACTGAAGCTTTCTTT.

This clone has a handful of counts. The chain uses TRBV28 and TRBJ2-1; 11 bases fit TRBD1. J gave up 2 bases and V 0 bases, and 0 bases lay outside the gene matches. The CDR3 consists of 16 residues. Germline V gene sequence: CDR1 MDHEN, CDR2 SYDVKM. The CDR3: CASSLWGQGAYNEQFF. For the CDR3, the DNA is TGTGCCAGCAGTTTATGGGGACAGGGGGCCTACAATGAGCAGTTCTTC.

The chain combines TRBV4-1 with TRBJ1-1; possible D gene TRBD1, 6 bases. Trimming removed 0 bases from V and 6 bases from J, with 17 bases in between. The CDR3 is made up of 16 amino acids. In germline, CDR1 is MGHRA, CDR2 YSYEKL. CDR3 loop: CASSQDPGSWTAEAFF. CDR3 nucleotides: TGCGCCAGCAGCCAAGACCCCGGGAGCTGGACAGCTGAAGCTTTCTTT.

This clone was counted between two and nine times. The gene calls are TRBV5-6 and TRBJ1-2, with D unclear. Between the trimmed V and J ends, which lost 1 base and 2 bases, there was a span of 6 bases. CDR3 length: 13 amino acids. Germline-derived CDR1 and CDR2 are SGHDT and YYEEEE. CDR3 DNA sequence: TGTGCCAGCAGCTTGAACCGCAACTATGGCTACACCTTC. Amino acids: CASSLNRNYGYTF.

V gene TRBV9 combines with J gene TRBJ2-3, with 10 bases aligning to TRBD2. In germline, CDR1 is SGDLS, CDR2 YYNGEE. Germline trimming cut 3 bases from V and 2 bases from J; bases unmatched to any gene: 9. The CDR3 loop spans 17 amino acids. The DNA of the CDR3 is TGTGCCAGCAGCGCCCAACCCGGACTAGCGGACACAGATACGCAGTATTTT. Translation: CASSAQPGLADTDTQYF.

J is TRBJ1-2 and V is TRBV6-6; the D is unclear. Between the trimmed V and J ends, which lost 11 bases and 5 bases, there was a span of 15 bases. The CDR3 sequence is 12 residues long. Germline CDR1 and CDR2: MNHNY and SVGAGI (reference sequence). The CDR3 coding sequence is TGTGCCGCCCTCGCAAGGCAGTATGGCTACACCTTC. Protein: CAALARQYGYTF.

The rearrangement joins TRBV29-1 to TRBJ2-1; D remains unclear. V was pared by 3 bases and J by 0 bases, with 9 bases between. Germline lookup yields CDR1 SQVTM and CDR2 ANQGSEA. This CDR3 spans 14 amino acids. CDR3 nucleotides: TGCAGCGTTGAGGGCAGCCACTCCTACAATGAGCAGTTCTTC. Encoded protein: CSVEGSHSYNEQFF.

The chain combines TRBV30 with TRBJ2-7; the match to TRBD2 covers 8 bases. The CDR3 is made up of 14 amino acids. V was pared by 2 bases and J by 3 bases, with 6 bases of the junction left unmatched. CDR1 GTSNPN and CDR2 SVGIG come from the germline V gene (reference sequence). This CDR3 reads CAWSKSGGGYEQYF. As DNA, the CDR3 is TGTGCCTGGAGTAAGAGCGGGGGCGGCTACGAGCAGTACTTC.

This clone qualifies as medium-sized. This rearrangement joins TRBV29-1 to TRBJ1-2; possible D gene TRBD1, 5 bases. The CDR3 has 11 residues. CDR1 and CDR2 (germline): SQVTM, ANQGSEA. Trimming stripped 5 bases from V and 2 bases from J, with 6 bases between. This CDR3 is CSVRTNYGYTF. The DNA of the CDR3 is TGCAGCGTTCGGACAAACTATGGCTACACCTTC.